The 27 T cell receptor beta chains below were found in one sample sequenced in a study of beta chain features in type 1 diabetes. Expressed TCRB transcripts were sequenced, since all the RNA that had been isolated was reverse transcribed. Data came from immunoSEQ multiplex PCR; TCRdb stores just in-frame clones and leaves some out. The data show some 500,000 clones, about an eighth seen once. Sequenced: naive CD4+ T cells from blood. These receptors originate from a woman aged 18-29 years in good health.

This clone came up a few times. The chain employs TRBV29-1 and TRBJ2-2, with D possibly being TRBD1 (6 bases). Germline V CDR1 and CDR2: SQVTM, ANQGSEA. Trimming removed 6 bases from V and 11 bases from J, with 19 bases in between. The CDR3 extends over 13 amino acids. CDR3 sequence: CSVKQGFRRELFF. As DNA, the CDR3 is TGCAGCGTAAAACAGGGTTTCAGGCGAGAGCTGTTTTTT.

This clone was observed a handful of times. The chain recombines TRBV21-1 with TRBJ1-1; no check of the table's D call, TRBD1, against the DNA was made. TRBV21-1 is labeled a pseudogene. The CDR3 is made up of 14 amino acids. CDR3 protein: CASSNRAKNTEAFF. The CDR3 coding sequence is TGTGCCAGCAGCAACAGGGCAAAGAACACTGAAGCTTTCTTT.

There are a few counts of this clone. This sample includes further DNA sequences coding for the same CDR3. The CDR3 is CASSVTVNTEAFF. For the CDR3, the DNA is TGTGCCAGCAGCGTCACGGTCAACACTGAAGCTTTCTTT. The J gene is TRBJ1-1, the V gene TRBV9, with D uncertain. V was cut by 2 bases and J by 2 bases, with 7 bases left in between. The germline V gene has CDR1 SGDLS and CDR2 YYNGEE. The CDR3 loop spans 13 amino acids. Complete variable domain (other parts from reference TRBV9 and TRBJ1-1): DSGVTQTPKHLITATGQRVTLRCSPRSGDLSVYWYQQSLDQGLQFLIQYYNGEERAKGNILERFSAQQFPDLHSELNLSSLELGDSALYFCASSVTVNTEAFFGQGTRLTVV.

The genes are TRBV30 and TRBJ2-3, with a tentative D call TRBD2 (5 bases). CDR1 and CDR2 (germline): GTSNPN, SVGIG (reference sequence). The CDR3 sequence is 14 residues long. Deletions cut 0 bases from V and 2 bases from J, with 9 bases between. The CDR3 protein is CAWSVVGATDTQYF. CDR3 DNA sequence: TGTGCCTGGAGTGTTGTGGGAGCCACAGATACGCAGTATTTT.

J is TRBJ2-7 and V is TRBV7-2; D is perhaps TRBD1 or TRBD2 (5 bases each). The V and J ends lost 3 bases and 4 bases respectively, with 13 bases between them. Germline assignment: CDR1 SGHTA and CDR2 FQGNSA. CDR3 length: 14 amino acids. This CDR3 is CASSFYRDDYEQYF. The CDR3 DNA follows: TGTGCCAGCAGCTTCTACCGGGACGATTACGAGCAGTACTTC.

The chain links TRBV25-1 to TRBJ2-2; D may be TRBD1 or TRBD2 (5 bases each). V lost 2 bases and J 5 bases, leaving 9 bases between the germline ends. Germline V gene data show CDR1 as MGHDK and CDR2 as SYGVNS. This CDR3 is built from 14 residues. CDR3: CASSEGGGTGELFF. In DNA form, the CDR3 reads TGTGCCAGCAGTGAAGGTGGGGGAACCGGGGAGCTGTTTTTT.

The rearrangement joins TRBV18 to TRBJ2-2; D is tentatively TRBD1 or TRBD2 (5 bases each). Looked up from germline, CDR1 is KGHSH and CDR2 is LQKENI. V was clipped by 8 bases and J by 4 bases, with 11 bases between them. The CDR3 has 13 residues. CDR3 coding DNA: TGTGCCAGCCGGTCGGGGCTCACCGGGGAGCTGTTTTTT. Its protein is CASRSGLTGELFF.

This clone showed up just a few times. The chain combines TRBV5-4 with TRBJ2-2, with D perhaps matching TRBD2 (6 bases). Germline V lookup: CDR1 SGHNT, CDR2 YYREEE (reference sequence). The CDR3 extends over 14 amino acids. Trimming removed 5 bases from V and 5 bases from J, with 13 bases in between. Here the CDR3 reads CASSLGSGTGELFF. The CDR3 DNA reads TGTGCCAGCAGTCTCGGGAGTGGTACCGGGGAGCTGTTTTTT.

The sample holds a few counts of this clone. The rearrangement joins TRBV7-3 to TRBJ1-6; D perhaps matches TRBD1 (5 bases). Germline CDR1 is SGHTA and CDR2 is FQGTGA. The CDR3 has 15 amino acids. V shed 5 bases and J shed 6 bases, with 14 bases lying between them. CDR3 region: CASSLGQGFNSPLHF. The CDR3 region has the DNA TGTGCCAGCAGCCTCGGCCAGGGCTTTAATTCACCCCTCCACTTT.

This chain joins TRBV18 and TRBJ2-3; 7 bases align to TRBD1. With V trimmed by 3 bases and J by 4 bases, 4 bases remained unmatched. Germline V gene lookup returns CDR1 KGHSH and CDR2 LQKENI. This CDR3 spans 14 amino acids. The CDR3 here is CASSPQRGPDTQYF. The CDR3 DNA is TGTGCCAGCTCACCTCAGAGGGGGCCAGATACGCAGTATTTT.

The table lists this clone with a few counts. The genes are TRBV20-1 and TRBJ2-1; D remains unclear. Germline V CDR1 and CDR2: DFQATT, SNEGSKA (reference sequence). There are 11 residues in the CDR3. Trimming took off 7 bases at V and 7 bases at J, with 11 bases between the two ends. The CDR3 region is CSDQLGNEQFF. DNA of the CDR3: TGCAGTGACCAGCTTGGGAATGAGCAGTTCTTC.

This clone was counted between two and nine times. The chain joins TRBV14 to TRBJ2-2; 9 bases match TRBD1. Germline CDR1 is SGHDN and CDR2 is FVKESK. The V segment lost 4 bases and the J segment 4 bases; nucleotides outside the gene matches: 7. There are 16 residues in the CDR3. The CDR3 DNA is TGTGCCAGCAGCCCCACAGGGGGCATTGTCACCGGGGAGCTGTTTTTT. Its protein product is CASSPTGGIVTGELFF.

The gene calls are TRBV10-3 and TRBJ2-7, with D unresolved. The CDR3 spans 15 residues. V dropped 0 bases and J dropped 7 bases, with 16 bases sitting between them. Germline V gives CDR1 ENHRY, CDR2 SYGVKD. CDR3 protein: CAISESVFKEWEQYF. The CDR3 nucleotides read TGTGCCATCAGTGAGTCGGTATTTAAGGAATGGGAGCAGTACTTC.

This clone was observed a handful of times. This sample includes further DNA sequences coding for the same CDR3. The chain combines TRBV29-1 with TRBJ2-3; D is unresolved. V shed 6 bases and J shed 2 bases, with 9 bases lying between them. The CDR3 consists of 12 residues. Germline CDR1 is SQVTM and CDR2 is ANQGSEA. This chain's CDR3 is CSVDPSTDTQYF. CDR3 in DNA: TGCAGCGTGGACCCTTCCACAGATACGCAGTATTTT.

This clone was counted a few times. The chain recombines TRBV7-2 with TRBJ2-3; D unclear. This CDR3 has 12 amino acids. Germline-derived CDR1 and CDR2 are SGHTA and FQGNSA. V shed 5 bases and J shed 5 bases, with 8 bases lying between them. As DNA, the CDR3 is TGTGCCAGCAGCCCCGAAGGAGATACGCAGTATTTT. Amino acid sequence: CASSPEGDTQYF.

The CDR3 nucleotides read TGTGCCAGCAGCCAAGGCAGGTCCGCTCAGGAGACCCAGTACTTC. Its translation: CASSQGRSAQETQYF. The chain employs TRBV4-2 and TRBJ2-5; no definite D call. There are 15 residues in the CDR3. Trimming left V 1 base short and J 5 bases short, with 14 bases between. The germline V gene has CDR1 LGHNA and CDR2 YNFKEQ.

This clone turned up a few times. The CDR3 here is CASSSATLNIQYF. The CDR3, as DNA: TGTGCCAGTAGTTCCGCGACTCTAAACATTCAGTACTTC. The chain links TRBV19 to TRBJ2-4, with D hard to call. Germline V gives CDR1 LNHDA, CDR2 SQIVND (reference sequence). This CDR3 contains 13 residues. Trimming shortened V by 5 bases and J by 6 bases, and 11 bases separated the two germline ends.

V gene TRBV30 combines with J gene TRBJ2-3; D ambiguous. V gave up 5 bases and J gave up 2 bases, with 17 bases separating them. This CDR3 contains 15 residues. Germline CDR1 is GTSNPN and CDR2 is SVGIG (reference sequence). CDR3 sequence reads: CAWGFRNSHTDTQYF. The CDR3 DNA sequence: TGTGCCTGGGGTTTCAGAAATAGCCACACAGATACGCAGTATTTT.

The gene calls are TRBV15 and TRBJ2-5; 7 positions agree with TRBD1. There are 13 residues in the CDR3. CDR1 is LNHNV and CDR2 is YYDKDF in the germline V gene (reference sequence). The trim removed 3 bases at V and 2 bases at J, leaving 0 bases unmatched. The CDR3 loop is CATSSRGQETQYF. The CDR3 DNA sequence: TGTGCCACCAGCAGCAGGGGGCAAGAGACCCAGTACTTC. Complete variable domain (other parts from reference TRBV15 and TRBJ2-5): DAMVIQNPRYQVTQFGKPVTLSCSQTLNHNVMYWYQQKSSQAPKLLFHYYDKDFNNEADTPDNFQSRRPNTSFCFLDIRSPGLGDTAMYLCATSSRGQETQYFGPGTRLLVL.

The chain employs TRBV15 and TRBJ2-1, with D unresolved. The V and J ends lost 5 bases and 0 bases respectively, with 8 bases between them. The CDR3 is 14 amino acids. Germline CDR1 LNHNV, CDR2 YYDKDF (reference sequence). The CDR3 DNA is TGTGCCACCAGCTACTCGTACTCCTACAATGAGCAGTTCTTC. Its translation: CATSYSYSYNEQFF.

The chain uses TRBV29-1 and TRBJ2-7; perhaps TRBD2 as D (6 bases). Trimming stripped 4 bases from V and 4 bases from J, with 8 bases between. Germline CDR1 is SQVTM and CDR2 is ANQGSEA. The CDR3 consists of 11 residues. The CDR3 here is CSVGAGYEQYF. The CDR3, as DNA: TGCAGCGTTGGCGCGGGGTACGAGCAGTACTTC.

Only a few counts were recorded for this clone. V and J are TRBV7-9 and TRBJ2-5; a weak D match, TRBD1 (5 bases). This CDR3 is built from 13 residues. Germline-derived CDR1 and CDR2 are SEHNR and FQNEAQ (reference sequence). With 7 bases removed from V and 5 bases from J, the gap between germline ends came to 14 bases. The CDR3 DNA sequence: TGTGCCAGCACCTTGACAGTCGGGGAGACCCAGTACTTC. Its protein is CASTLTVGETQYF.

This chain links TRBV15 with TRBJ1-1; D unresolved. CDR1 is LNHNV, CDR2 YYDKDF, per germline (reference sequence). The CDR3 sequence is 14 residues long. The V gene lost 0 bases and the J gene lost 1 base, with 6 bases spanning the gap. The CDR3 nucleotides read TGTGCCACCAGCAGAGATTGGTCGAACACTGAAGCTTTCTTT. Encoded protein: CATSRDWSNTEAFF.

The genes are TRBV28 and TRBJ2-5; D may be TRBD1 or TRBD2 (5 bases each). CDR3 length equals 14 residues. CDR1 and CDR2 (germline): MDHEN, SYDVKM. V lost 3 bases, J lost 1 base, and 9 bases lay in between. CDR3 in DNA: TGTGCCAGCAGTTTTGGGGGTCCCCAAGAGACCCAGTACTTC. It codes for CASSFGGPQETQYF.

This clone was seen a handful of times. The chain recombines TRBV28 with TRBJ1-2; no clear D. Trimming took off 6 bases at V and 4 bases at J, with 6 bases between the two ends. This CDR3 spans 11 amino acids. Germline CDR1 and CDR2: MDHEN and SYDVKM. The CDR3 DNA is TGTGCCAGCAGGAATAGCTATGGCTACACCTTC. Translating it yields CASRNSYGYTF.

Regarding this clone: Other nucleotide sequences in the sample specify the same CDR3. This chain links TRBV9 with TRBJ2-6; D is ambiguous. With 0 bases removed from V and 1 base from J, the gap between germline ends came to 5 bases. Per the germline V gene, CDR1 is SGDLS and CDR2 is YYNGEE. The CDR3 extends over 15 amino acids. CDR3 protein: CASSVVGSGANVLTF. CDR3 DNA sequence: TGTGCCAGCAGCGTAGTGGGGTCTGGGGCCAACGTCCTGACTTTC.

This clone was counted between two and nine times. The chain is built from TRBV28 and TRBJ2-3; D remains unclear. Germline CDR1 reads MDHEN; CDR2 reads SYDVKM. The CDR3 consists of 17 residues. Trimming shortened V by 7 bases and J by 5 bases, and 25 bases separated the two germline ends. DNA of the CDR3: TGTGCCAGCACCAAGGACGGCCCGCCCCACACACGAGATACGCAGTATTTT. This codes for CASTKDGPPHTRDTQYF.